The 31 T cell receptor beta chains listed next were all sequenced from one sample in a study of response to subunit inactivated influenza vaccine. TCRdb re-derived calls from the RT-PCR reads in MiXCR, one entry per CDR3 protein. The table has roughly 650,000 distinct CDR3 sequences, less than 20% seen once; the top ten hold 11%. Sequenced material: PBMCs from blood, taken 11 to 12 days after vaccination. Receptor source: a man aged 50 to 59 who received an inactivated influenza vaccine.

V is TRBV7-8 and J is TRBJ2-1, with 10 bases that match TRBD2. Germline-derived CDR1 and CDR2 are SGHVS and FQNEAQ. V dropped 5 bases and J dropped 8; count of bases not matched to a gene: 6. The CDR3 length is 14 residues. This CDR3 is CASSPLAGGDEQFF. CDR3 DNA: TGTGCCAGCAGCCCCTTAGCGGGAGGCGATGAGCAGTTCTTC.

This clonotype was observed at least ten times. The rearrangement joins TRBV28 to TRBJ2-7; D unresolved. The germline gives CDR1 MDHEN, CDR2 SYDVKM. Between the trimmed V and J ends, which lost 9 bases and 11 bases, there was a span of 29 bases. The CDR3 extends over 15 amino acids. The CDR3 DNA follows: TGTGCCAGGAACTTGGGCGTAGTTAAGCTCCGAGTGGAGTACTTC. Its protein is CARNLGVVKLRVEYF.

This clonotype has only a few counts. V is TRBV28 and J is TRBJ2-5; 7 nucleotides align to TRBD2. CDR3 length: 13 amino acids. In germline, CDR1 is MDHEN, CDR2 SYDVKM. The J segment lost 5 bases and the V segment lost 7 bases, leaving 7 bases of the junction unmatched. CDR3 sequence (DNA): TGTGCCAGCATCACGCCCGGGGGGGAGACCCAGTACTTC. It encodes CASITPGGETQYF.

This clonotype turned up a few times. The chain links TRBV5-1 to TRBJ1-1; D is ambiguous. CDR1 is SGHRS and CDR2 is YFSETQ in the germline V gene. Deletions cut 4 bases from V and 0 bases from J, with 13 bases between. The CDR3 runs to 15 residues. The CDR3 nucleotides read TGCGCCAGCAGCCAAACCCCCGACATGAACACTGAAGCTTTCTTT. Translation gives CASSQTPDMNTEAFF.

This clonotype was seen a handful of times. The V and J genes are TRBV12-3 or TRBV12-4 and TRBJ1-5, with D maybe TRBD1 (6 bases). V was clipped by 4 bases and J by 7 bases, with 23 bases between them. The CDR3 contains 17 residues. This CDR3 is CASSWRTLGGGGQPQHF. CDR3 DNA sequence: TGTGCCAGCAGTTGGCGGACTTTGGGGGGGGGCGGCCAGCCCCAGCATTTT.

V gene TRBV20-1 combines with J gene TRBJ2-3; D might be TRBD2 (6 bases). In germline, CDR1 is DFQATT, CDR2 SNEGSKA (reference sequence). This CDR3 region has 13 residues. V lost 0 bases and J 6 bases, leaving 10 bases between the germline ends. The DNA for the CDR3 is TGCAGTGCTAGAGACGGGGGATTGGATACGCAGTATTTT. Translation gives CSARDGGLDTQYF.

This clonotype was observed a handful of times. This chain connects TRBV6-1 to TRBJ2-7, with 8 bases aligning to TRBD1. V dropped 5 bases and J dropped 3; count of bases not matched to a gene: 3. Germline loops: CDR1 MNHNS, CDR2 SASEGT. The CDR3 loop spans 13 amino acids. CDR3 DNA sequence: TGTGCCAGCAGTACAGGGGGGATCTACGAGCAGTACTTC. Protein product: CASSTGGIYEQYF.

The chain is built from TRBV30 and TRBJ1-3; no definite D call. CDR3 length: 15 residues. The V and J ends lost 2 bases and 1 base respectively, with 12 bases between them. Germline V lookup: CDR1 GTSNPN, CDR2 SVGIG (reference sequence). CDR3 DNA: TGTGCCTGGAGTTTGGGCAGTTTATCTGGAAACACCATATATTTT. It translates to CAWSLGSLSGNTIYF.

This chain uses TRBV5-1 with TRBJ2-7; 7 bases agree with TRBD2. After removal of 5 bases from V and 2 bases from J, the junction contained 7 bases not matched to a gene. CDR1 is SGHRS and CDR2 is YFSETQ in the germline V gene. This CDR3 contains 14 residues. The CDR3 loop is CASRFRDYTYEQYF. In nucleotides, the CDR3 is TGCGCCAGCAGGTTCCGGGACTATACCTACGAGCAGTACTTC.

This clonotype has at least ten counts. The chain joins TRBV12-3 or TRBV12-4 to TRBJ2-2; 9 bases are a match to TRBD2. CDR3 size: 20 residues. With V trimmed by 2 bases and J by 0 bases, 13 bases remained unmatched. The CDR3 loop reads CASSLRLRLAALANTGELFF. CDR3 DNA sequence: TGTGCCAGCAGTTTAAGGTTGAGACTAGCGGCCCTGGCGAACACCGGGGAGCTGTTTTTT.

This clonotype has at least ten counts. This CDR3 reads CASYPRVTGATDTQYF. As DNA, the CDR3 is TGCGCCAGCTATCCGAGAGTGACAGGGGCCACAGATACGCAGTATTTT. The chain recombines TRBV10-2 with TRBJ2-3; 8 bases fit TRBD1. V lost 8 bases to trimming and J lost 2 bases; unmatched junction nucleotides: 12. Per germline, CDR1 WSHSY and CDR2 SAAADI. This CDR3 region has 16 residues.

This clonotype was counted only a few times. V usage is TRBV10-3 and J usage is TRBJ1-2, with D hard to call. In germline, CDR1 is ENHRY, CDR2 SYGVKD. The CDR3 is 13 amino acids. V was pared by 6 bases and J by 6 bases, with 14 bases between. CDR3 in DNA: TGTGCCATCAGCGCCGGGCCGGCGGATGGCTACACCTTC. It translates to CAISAGPADGYTF.

This clonotype occurred a few times. The chain carries TRBV7-6 and TRBJ1-3, with 9 bases lining up with TRBD1. V was pared by 6 bases and J by 4 bases, with 10 bases of the junction left unmatched. Germline V gene sequence: CDR1 SGHVS, CDR2 FNYEAQ. The CDR3 is made up of 16 amino acids. The CDR3 loop reads CASRMGQGFSGNTIYF. The CDR3 DNA sequence: TGTGCCAGCAGGATGGGACAGGGTTTTTCAGGAAACACCATATATTTT.

This clonotype was seen more than once but under ten times. CDR3 region: CASSLWDRSYNEQFF. DNA for the CDR3: TGTGCCAGCAGCTTGTGGGATCGCTCCTACAATGAGCAGTTCTTC. The chain combines TRBV7-6 with TRBJ2-1; D not certain. This CDR3 spans 15 amino acids. Germline CDR1 reads SGHVS; CDR2 reads FNYEAQ. V lost 3 bases and J lost 0, with 9 bases in between.

This clonotype was found a few times. This chain uses TRBV2 with TRBJ1-5, with TRBD1 matching over 10 bases. V dropped 6 bases and J dropped 7; count of bases not matched to a gene: 6. Germline V CDR1 and CDR2: SNHLY, FYNNEI. CDR3 size: 14 residues. The chain's CDR3 is CASSPGTGEQPQHF. The DNA of the CDR3 is TGTGCCAGCAGCCCCGGGACAGGGGAACAGCCCCAGCATTTT.

The chain uses TRBV11-1 and TRBJ2-1, with 8 positions matching TRBD2. The CDR3 loop spans 18 amino acids. With 2 bases clipped from V and 5 bases from J, the junction kept 14 bases outside the gene matches. CDR1 is SGHAT and CDR2 is FQDESV in the germline V gene (reference sequence). The CDR3, as DNA: TGTGCCAGCAGCTTAACCCCGGGGGGGAACCAGGTAGACAATGAGCAGTTCTTC. It encodes CASSLTPGGNQVDNEQFF.

This clonotype appeared a single time. The V call is TRBV6-2 or TRBV6-3, the J call TRBJ2-5; TRBD2 agrees at 10 bases. V dropped 0 bases and J dropped 0; count of bases not matched to a gene: 19. Looked up from germline, CDR1 is MNHEY and CDR2 is SVGEGT. The CDR3 length is 22 residues. For the CDR3, the DNA is TGTGCCAGCAGTTACTCCTTAATCCGGGGGCTAGCGGGAGTCGTCTACCAAGAGACCCAGTACTTC. It translates to CASSYSLIRGLAGVVYQETQYF.

The chain is built from TRBV29-1 and TRBJ2-5, with D uncertain. V lost 5 bases to trimming and J lost 2 bases, with 3 bases between them. The germline gives CDR1 SQVTM, CDR2 ANQGSEA. The CDR3 extends over 10 amino acids. The CDR3 sequence is CSVQQETQYF. In DNA form, the CDR3 reads TGCAGCGTTCAGCAAGAGACCCAGTACTTC.

This clonotype was seen only a few times. The chain is built from TRBV6-1 and TRBJ2-2; maybe TRBD1 (5 bases). V was pared by 3 bases and J by 6 bases, with 5 bases between. CDR1 and CDR2 (germline): MNHNS, SASEGT. The CDR3 has 12 amino acids. CDR3 DNA: TGTGCCAGCAGTGAGGGGCCCGGGGAGCTGTTTTTT. Translated: CASSEGPGELFF.

This clonotype appeared many times. This chain uses TRBV3-1 with TRBJ2-1; D unclear. This CDR3 is 14 amino acids long. CDR1 LGHDT and CDR2 YNNKEL come from the germline V gene (reference sequence). Trimming took 0 bases from V and 6 from J, leaving 9 bases between them. The CDR3, as DNA: TGTGCCAGCAGCCAAGATCATAGGGTCAATGAGCAGTTCTTC. It translates to CASSQDHRVNEQFF.

The chain combines TRBV24-1 with TRBJ1-4; 10 positions agree with TRBD1. Trimming removed 6 bases from V and 3 bases from J; junction bases left unmatched: 6. There are 16 residues in the CDR3. Germline lookup yields CDR1 KGHDR and CDR2 SFDVKD. CDR3 amino acids: CATSPGTGEANEKLFF. CDR3 DNA: TGTGCCACCAGTCCCGGGACAGGGGAAGCTAATGAAAAACTGTTTTTT.

The chain combines TRBV20-1 with TRBJ2-7; the match to TRBD1 covers 7 bases. CDR3 length: 13 amino acids. Germline V gene lookup returns CDR1 DFQATT and CDR2 SNEGSKA (reference sequence). J lost 0 bases, V lost 8 bases, and 7 bases had no gene match. The CDR3 sequence is CSSEGASSYEQYF. The CDR3 DNA is TGCAGTTCCGAGGGGGCCTCCTCCTACGAGCAGTACTTC.

This clonotype was recorded at least ten times. The V call is TRBV6-2 or TRBV6-3, the J call TRBJ2-3; 11 nucleotides agree with TRBD1. Looked up from germline, CDR1 is MNHEY and CDR2 is SVGEGT. V was pared by 6 bases and J by 6 bases, with 14 bases of the junction left unmatched. CDR3 length: 17 residues. The CDR3 DNA reads TGTGCCAGCAGCCCCTTTATGGGGACAGGGGGTGCCGATACGCAGTATTTT. This sequence encodes CASSPFMGTGGADTQYF.

The chain employs TRBV4-3 and TRBJ2-3; 7 bases align to TRBD2. The germline gives CDR1 LGHNA, CDR2 YSLEER. V gave up 5 bases and J gave up 2 bases; unmatched junction bases: 13. CDR3 length equals 17 residues. The CDR3 nucleotides are TGCGCCAGCAGCACCTTTGCCCGGGGAGGGGACACAGATACGCAGTATTTT. It is translated as CASSTFARGGDTDTQYF.

The genes are TRBV7-8 and TRBJ1-5; D not resolved. Germline lookup yields CDR1 SGHVS and CDR2 FQNEAQ. Trimming removed 5 bases at V and 2 bases at J, with 13 bases between. The CDR3 loop spans 15 amino acids. CDR3 nucleotide sequence: TGTGCCAGCAGCGCTGGGAGCCGAGGCAATCAGCCCCAGCATTTT. Protein sequence: CASSAGSRGNQPQHF. The full variable domain, in which reference TRBV7-8 and TRBJ1-5 provide the parts outside the CDR3, is GAGVSQSPRYKVAKRGQDVALRCDPISGHVSLFWYQQALGQGPEFLTYFQNEAQLDKSGLPSDRFFAERPEGSVSTLKIQRTQQEDSAVYLCASSAGSRGNQPQHFGDGTRLSIL.

This clonotype showed up just a few times. The gene calls are TRBV4-3 and TRBJ2-1; TRBD2 matches at 10 bases. The V gene's germline CDR1 is LGHNA and CDR2 YSLEER. Germline trimming cut 4 bases from V and 5 bases from J; bases unmatched to any gene: 17. The CDR3 is made up of 19 amino acids. In DNA, the CDR3 is TGCGCCAGCAGCCCCTCCCTGACTCAACTAGCGGGGATTCACAATGAGCAGTTCTTC. This gives the protein CASSPSLTQLAGIHNEQFF.

The chain has TRBV29-1 and TRBJ2-3; tentative D call: TRBD1 (6 bases). The CDR3 totals 15 residues. Germline assignment: CDR1 SQVTM and CDR2 ANQGSEA. Between the trimmed V and J ends, which lost 2 bases and 5 bases, there was a span of 17 bases. The CDR3 spells CSVERDGTGLDTQYF. CDR3 bases: TGCAGCGTTGAAAGAGACGGAACAGGGCTAGATACGCAGTATTTT.

In its sample, this clonotype was seen a few times. The CDR3 DNA sequence: TGTGCCAGCAGCTTAGGTGGCAGGGGAGGAGAGACCCAGTACTTC. Translating it yields CASSLGGRGGETQYF. The chain has TRBV7-7 and TRBJ2-5, with D perhaps assigned TRBD1 or TRBD2 (6 bases each). CDR3 size: 15 residues. CDR1 SSHAT and CDR2 FNYEAQ come from the germline V gene (reference sequence). Trimming left V 1 base short and J 4 bases short, with 13 bases between. Full variable domain (rest looked up from reference TRBV7-7 and TRBJ2-5): GAGVSQSPRYKVTKRGQDVTLRCDPISSHATLYWYQQALGQGPEFLTYFNYEAQPDKSGLPSDRFSAERPEGSISTLTIQRTEQRDSAMYRCASSLGGRGGETQYFGPGTRLLVL.

V is TRBV20-1 and J is TRBJ1-5; no definite D call. The V gene lost 3 bases and the J gene lost 2 bases, with 8 bases spanning the gap. The CDR3 has 13 amino acids. The V gene's germline CDR1 is DFQATT and CDR2 SNEGSKA (reference sequence). CDR3 nucleotide sequence: TGCAGTGCTAGGGAATCGGGCAATCAGCCCCAGCATTTT. Protein sequence: CSARESGNQPQHF.

At least ten counts were recorded for this clonotype. The chain is built from TRBV20-1 and TRBJ2-2; 10 nucleotides line up with TRBD2. V shed 0 bases and J 1 base; nucleotides not matched to a gene: 5. Germline V lookup: CDR1 DFQATT, CDR2 SNEGSKA (reference sequence). The CDR3 covers 17 residues. The CDR3 DNA reads as TGCAGTGCTAGAGATTACCTAGCGGGAGAGAACACCGGGGAGCTGTTTTTT. This codes for CSARDYLAGENTGELFF.

This clonotype was seen a few times. The rearrangement joins TRBV20-1 to TRBJ2-1, with unresolved D. The CDR3 is 13 amino acids. CDR1 DFQATT and CDR2 SNEGSKA come from the germline V gene (reference sequence). Trimming pared 3 bases from V and 5 bases from J, leaving 11 bases between. In DNA, the CDR3 is TGCAGTGCTAGGACCATTACAGACAATGAGCAGTTCTTC. Translating gives CSARTITDNEQFF.